This T cell receptor beta chain emerged from a study of blood T cell repertoires in COVID-19. Profiled with immunoSEQ multiplex PCR; TCRdb holds only in-frame clones, not every one. Among 180,000 or so clones listed, approximately 80% were seen once. The CDR3 totals 13 residues. From germline, CDR1 is SGHRS and CDR2 YFSETQ. V dropped 4 bases and J dropped 3 bases, with 10 bases sitting between them. The chain recombines TRBV5-1 with TRBJ1-1, with D perhaps TRBD1 (5 bases). The sample taken for sequencing was PBMCs or T cells enriched from blood (not recorded which). The clonotype was recovered from a woman aged 60 to 75 who had recovered from COVID-19. The CDR3 is CASSPSGDTEAFF. Here the CDR3 DNA reads TGCGCCAGCAGCCCCTCGGGGGACACTGAAGCTTTCTTT.